The following is a T cell receptor (beta chain) sequence with its context. The antigen it recognizes is unknown. Base qualities are not provided; no much larger clone lies one nucleotide away. Library generation was performed with the immunoSEQ multiplex PCR assay. Following the manufacturer's protocol, the hsTCRB Kit was used to amplify rearranged TCR beta chain sequences. TCRB libraries were sequenced on an Illumina MiSeq. Per the original workflow: The proprietary platform of the kit vendor was used for demultiplexing, trimming and gene mapping. TCRdb stores this immuneACCESS table with in-frame sequences only. Part of the clones is absent; in the studies checked, under half of the shortfall reflects unresolved V genes, and no reason is known for the rest. V, J and clone size are those of that table, while D and trimming were read from the DNA. The sample data list 85,000 to 100,000 clones, and about four fifths of these were observed just once. The ten largest clones take up 7.5% of the sample.

The sample's time point label, decoded: baseline, week 1 (first vaccination visit). In light of the paper, this sample's treatment or condition label describes: pre-vaccination baseline after standard-of-care therapy. All donors had newly diagnosed IDH1-mutant astrocytomas of WHO grade 3 or 4 that showed loss of nuclear ATRX. The samples were drawn from NOA16, a multicentre, single-arm, open-label phase I trial in Germany that tested a mutant IDH1 peptide vaccine in humans for the first time. For immunogenicity testing, the blood drawn at visit V03 was used as the baseline sample. The DNeasy Blood and Tissue Kit was used to extract genomic DNA from EDTA blood for TCRB sequencing. From the cysteine up to the phenylalanine, the CDR3 has a length of 15 residues. Only the CDR3 DNA is retained, 45 bases long and in frame from the first base. From V the trimming removes 3 bases and from J it removes 10 bases, while the gene matches leave 8 bases of the junction unaccounted for. Per the germline V gene, SGDLS is the CDR1 and YYNGEE is the CDR2.

The sample comes from a study of a mutant IDH1 vaccine in newly diagnosed glioma (dated by TCRdb to the early 2020s). Background for the entire study: The roughly 30 treated patients were roughly 62% male and roughly 40% female, with a mean age of approximately 40 years. Prior to enrollment, standard therapy consisting of radiotherapy alone, temozolomide alone, or radiochemotherapy with temozolomide had been administered to patients, with the combination being received by most patients. Peripheral blood was collected at six visits: V03 (baseline), V05, V07, V10, V12 and V13. Longitudinal TCRB deep sequencing was performed for approximately 24 treated patients wherever samples were available for exploratory analyses. Points the paper makes about the study in general: Immune responses induced by the vaccine were seen in around 94% of patients across multiple MHC alleles. Pseudoprogression appeared unrelated to alterations in the top peripheral T cell clonotypes detected by TCRB sequencing. Selection of PBMC samples for TCRB deep sequencing was based on availability. The authors noted that analyses of patient blood samples could not be reproduced because of sample limitations.

The receptor comes from a man aged 35 to 55 with glioma. The V and J segments used are TRBV9 and TRBJ1-6, and TRBD1 matches 9 of the central bases. Sample: PBMCs, taken from a glioma patient treated with radiotherapy, temozolomide or both. DNA sequence: TGTGCCAGCAGCGGAAAACAGGGGGCGTCGTCACCCCTCCACTTT. This sequence encodes CASSGKQGASSPLHF.